The sequence of this T cell receptor (beta chain) was determined in a study of cytomegalovirus exposure and HLA in healthy donors (dated by TCRdb to 2016 to 2017). Background for the entire study: An earlier analysis of some 500 of the donors reported approximately 290 Gb of sequence data and around 110 million unique TCR beta sequences from about 179 million T cells. Of the 398 genotyped donors, 65% to 90% were placed in the genetic ancestry cluster associated with self-reported Caucasian donors. To decide whether each TCR beta V gene segment behaved as functional or pseudogenic, an earlier analysis of some 580 of the donors relied on high-throughput TCR beta sequencing. Class I and class II HLA loci were covered by the typing at four-digit resolution. A later genetic analysis used genome-wide SNP genotypes for about 55% of the 666 donors, treating that subset as a discovery cohort. In the later analysis, no new phenotypic data were used to find candidate immune exposures; instead, reliance was placed on TCR beta sequences and their occurrence across donors. Along with the roughly 700-subject first cohort, a separate validation cohort of around 120 different subjects was used. Donor age, sex, ethnicity and CMV serostatus were compiled together with the repertoire data. On average, around 230,000 unique TCR beta nucleotide sequences were sequenced per donor among 398 genotyped donors of the cohort, with around 19% of those sequences being non-productive. The number of typed donors differed by locus: about 620-640 for A, B, C, DRB1 and DQB1; 522 for DQA1; over 600 for DPA1; and around 490 for DPB1. Every repertoire in the discovery cohort had been generated on one and the same sequencing platform. Five DR-DQ haplotypes were handled as single units for association and clustering, since linkage in the cohort was strong. The aim of the study was to test whether cataloging public T cell receptors could identify signatures of past pathogen exposure. To predict cytomegalovirus infection status, the study brought together high-throughput TCR immunosequencing, statistical association of individual TCRs with disease status, and machine learning. An early release that covered roughly 600 HLA-typed donors contained approximately 320 gigabases of sequencing data and some 87 million unique TCR sequences. The study used immunosequencing to profile the T cell repertoires of around 600 subjects and linked those repertoires to cytomegalovirus serostatus. To study patterns of TCR occurrence, a later analysis re-analyzed previously published TCR beta repertoires from 550 to 800 donors and added high-resolution HLA genotyping.

The germline V gene (reference sequence) yields GTSNPN for CDR1 and SVGIG for CDR2. Taken from cysteine to phenylalanine, the CDR3 has 16 residues. Of the read, only the CDR3 DNA is kept; its 48 bases are in frame from base 1. Here V drops 2 bases and J drops 8 bases, and the junction holds 10 bases not matched to any gene. The cohort was made up of approximately 700 healthy bone marrow donors. All cohort members were sampled while nominally healthy, although unrecorded immune exposures were likely present. The donor was CMV seropositive and was included in the group of approximately 300 seropositive cohort members. Each donor provided a peripheral blood sample, and peripheral blood mononuclear cells were used for TCR beta sequencing. The Qiagen DNeasy Blood Extraction Kit was used to extract genomic DNA from the blood cell samples. Overall results and qualifications from the work: HLA typing was unavailable for some donors at each locus, so association tests used only the typed subset. In a later analysis, TCR association rates were found to vary across HLA loci, with the most associated TCRs seen for DRB1 alleles and the fewest for HLA-C alleles. The only immune exposure information available for the cohort was CMV serostatus. In a later genetic analysis, fewer N-insertions in productive TCRs were reported among donors in an Asian-associated ancestry cluster than the roughly 670-donor mean. Across donors, most TCR sequences were observed very rarely, whereas some public TCRs were present in many individuals. The classifier was reported to diagnose cytomegalovirus status with high specificity and sensitivity in both the original cohort and the validation cohort. According to a later analysis, most CMV-associated TCR beta chains appeared to be HLA-restricted, and the HLA associations seemed to be driven largely by CMV exposure. In an earlier analysis of approximately 590 of the donors, most TCR beta V segments appeared in productive rearrangements about 90% or about 30% of the time, broadly matching IMGT annotations. Strong co-occurrence of HLA alleles, especially DR and DQ, made assigning TCR associations to individual alleles difficult. In vitro tests confirmed that a few of the cytomegalovirus-associated TCR beta chains recognize cytomegalovirus antigens. In a later genetic analysis, a missense DCLRE1C variant was associated with V-gene and J-gene trimming of TCR beta chains, and the association was replicated in an independent cohort. A further reported finding was that TCR beta sequences accurately predicted the HLA-A and HLA-B alleles for most subjects in the first cohort. According to a later analysis, parvovirus B19, influenza, CMV and Epstein-Barr virus appeared linked to several top co-occurrence clusters. Approximately 16 rarely observed V segments, including chromosome 9 orphons, were excluded from the earlier analysis of approximately 600 of the donors because counts were too low. Sequencing depth was assumed to be roughly uniform across donors in the presence/absence analyses, though that assumption may not hold. Specific HLA alleles were associated with 15,000 to 20,000 TCR beta sequences at a false discovery rate of 0.05 in a later analysis. Some IMGT-functional V segments, including TRBV6-2 and TRBV6-3, could not be distinguished by the 87-base-pair reads and were therefore excluded. Compared with equally common non-associated chains, HLA-associated TCR beta chains in a later analysis were more clonally expanded and had lower generation probabilities. According to the authors, the approach could potentially be generalized to other disease states and immunological phenotypes. Only TCR beta chains were sequenced in this cohort, and the absence of alpha or paired-chain data limited detectable features. Linkage disequilibrium might explain the correlated functional status among segregating V segments, but an unknown experimental factor could not be ruled out. The study listed 170 or so TCR beta chains as associated with cytomegalovirus. A cluster of highly shared sequence variants was judged likely to represent a technical artifact of the sequencing pipeline.

The method behind the library was the immunoSEQ multiplex PCR assay. For the multiplex PCR, a mixture combining 60 forward primers for TCR Vbeta segments and 13 reverse primers for TCR Jbeta segments was used. The CDR3 region of rearranged TCR beta genes was amplified from genomic DNA by a multiplex PCR assay. On the Illumina HiSeq System, the amplified TCR beta libraries were sequenced as 87-base-pair reads. The paper's data handling went like this. A later analysis counted about 76 million unique TCR beta chains across the 670 or so repertoires, and approximately 11 million of these chains were shared by at least two donors. Raw reads were error-corrected and collapsed into unique sequences by a nearest-neighbor algorithm in which closely related sequences were merged to remove PCR and sequencing errors. CDR3 sequences were aligned to IMGT reference sequences to assign V, D and J gene segments. For a sequence to be retained, at least a six-nucleotide match to both a V gene segment and a J gene segment was required. Rearrangements were classified as productive when the CDR3 lacked stop codons and remained in frame with V and J, and all other rearrangements were classified as non-productive. Following IMGT convention, CDR3 was defined as the stretch from the second conserved V-encoded cysteine up to the conserved J-encoded phenylalanine. The earlier analysis of approximately 590 of the donors excluded any sequence lacking an unambiguous match to a single V gene segment. An earlier analysis of roughly 590 of the donors called V segments functional above 56.7% productive rearrangements and segregating when the between-donor standard deviation exceeded 5%. A statistical classification framework was built to diagnose cytomegalovirus status from the catalog of TCR beta chain sequences. In a later analysis, V and J genes were assigned by comparing TCR nucleotide sequences against IMGT/GENE-DB human TR gene sequences. In a later analysis, CDR3 sequences and most-parsimonious VDJ recombination scenarios were assigned using the TCRdist pipeline. In a later analysis, each TCR beta chain was defined by its CDR3 amino acid sequence together with its V-gene family, and reads lacking a unique V-gene family were excluded. In a later analysis, several hundred highly shared, low-generation-probability nucleotide sequences were removed to address suspected cross-contamination and a sequencing artifact. For each public chain, a later analysis derived a clonal expansion index from normalized ranks of inferred template counts within each repertoire. In a later analysis, generation probabilities were computed using a VDJ recombination model fitted to out-of-frame rearrangements, and the results were checked against IGoR. Hypergeometric tests were used in a later analysis to score TCR-TCR, TCR-HLA and TCR-CMV co-occurrence, with a repertoire-size bias correction applied to the TCR pairs. A later analysis estimated false discovery rates by permuting HLA or CMV assignments 20 times. In a later analysis, co-occurring TCRs were grouped using DBSCAN, with TCRdist sequence similarity added in when clustering inside HLA-allele-positive subsets. Repertoires with fewer than 30,000 or more than 120,000 public chains, plus five repertoires with anomalous nucleotide sharing, were excluded from co-occurrence clustering. What TCRdb holds here is the immuneACCESS table cut down to in-frame rearrangements. Part of the clones is not present; checked against another copy, under half of the missing clones reflect an unresolved V gene, and the others are unexplained. V, J and clone size were drawn from that table, and D and trimming were deduced from the DNA. Counted in this sample were 100,000 to 150,000 clones; about 82% of them appeared once. The top ten clones comprise under 2% of the sample.

As to this clone: Its antigen is unknown. Per-base quality was not reported, and no clone a single base away is much larger than it.

The sample comprised PBMCs. The sequence was collected from a female donor in good health and CMV-seropositive. This sequence uses TRBV30 and TRBJ2-1, with 12 central nucleotides matching TRBD2. The nucleotide sequence is TGTGCCTGGAGTTCGAGACTAGCGGGAGTCATTGATGAGCAGTTCTTC. This yields the protein CAWSSRLAGVIDEQFF.